This T cell receptor (beta chain) was sequenced during a study of blood T cell repertoires in COVID-19. The overall study: Donors in the United States, Italy and Spain gave samples during acute or convalescent COVID-19.

In the original analysis: Counts of nucleated cells, estimated from reference gene primer amplification, were obtained. Produced via immunoSEQ multiplex PCR; TCRdb's table is partial and in-frame only. That table is the source of V, J and clone size, and D and trimming were worked out from the DNA. Of hundreds of thousands of clones detected, about four fifths appear once; the ten largest clones hold 2.5% to 3%. The CDR3 runs 11 residues. Germline lookup yields CDR1 DFQATT and CDR2 SNEGSKA (reference sequence). Deletions cut 6 bases from V and 6 bases from J, with 12 bases between. The chain joins TRBV20-1 to TRBJ2-7, with D hard to call. Material: peripheral blood. The receptor was derived from a woman aged 40 to 50 with active or convalescent COVID-19. CDR3 bases: TGCAGTGCAGACCCAGGCAGCGAGCAGTACTTC. The encoded protein is CSADPGSEQYF.